What follows describes a single T cell receptor beta chain. Its matching antigen is unknown. This sample's treatment: treatment-naive control, cytoreductive nephrectomy. Clear cell pathology was present in this patient's renal cell carcinoma. Germline V gene sequence: CDR1 SGHRS, CDR2 YFSETQ. The CDR3 runs to 13 residues. The germline V and J ends were trimmed by 0 bases and 3 bases, with 6 bases remaining between them. These data originate in a study of radiation and T cells in renal cell carcinoma. Study findings and constraints: Top 100 clonotypes averaged approximately 50% in irradiated versus 43% in nephrectomy-only tumors. Intratumoral heterogeneity was not captured in these approximately 1 g regions.

Only in-frame clones appear in the TCRdb table, and some are missing; sequencing was by immunoSEQ multiplex PCR. The sample holds around 8,600 clones, about 65% seen once. The rearrangement joins TRBV5-1 to TRBJ2-5, with D unresolved. The sequencing used tumor tissue, collected from a patient whose treatment was nephrectomy without radiotherapy. The sequence derives from a woman in her sixties or seventies with renal cell carcinoma. In nucleotides, the CDR3 is TGCGCCAGCAGCTTGGGTGTCGAAGAGACCCAGTACTTC. This codes for CASSLGVEETQYF.